The rows below give T cell receptor beta chains drawn from one sample of a study of blood T cell repertoires in COVID-19. Assay used: immunoSEQ multiplex PCR; TCRdb lists only in-frame clones, some missing. The sample yields approximately 260,000 clones, about nine tenths seen once. Sequencing was performed on PBMCs or T cells enriched from blood (not recorded which). The receptor source for this set is a woman aged 40-49 years with acute COVID-19. Both conserved end residues are part of each CDR3. The order of the fields is D gene, J gene, V gene, clone size, CDR3 DNA, CDR3 protein. A D gene is named only where the DNA matches it firmly. Size is omitted from some rows. Given values are once, few, many or a class for expanded clones.

TRBD2 | TRBJ2-5 | TRBV24-1 | - | TGTGCCACCGCGAGTAGCGGGAGTGTAGAGACCCAGTACTTC | CATASSGSVETQYF
TRBD1 | TRBJ1-2 | TRBV10-3 | - | TGTGCCATCAGCAGGACAGGCGATGGCTACACCTTC | CAISRTGDGYTF
TRBD2 | TRBJ2-7 | TRBV6-4 | - | TGTGCCAGCAGCGCACCGGGACTAGCGGGTTTGTACGAGCAGTACTTC | CASSAPGLAGLYEQYF
TRBD2 | TRBJ2-1 | TRBV29-1 | - | TGCAGCGCCGCCCCGCGGGAGGGCCGCAATGAGCAGTTCTTC | CSAAPREGRNEQFF
TRBD2 | TRBJ2-1 | TRBV5-1 | - | TGCGCCAGCAGCTTGGTCCCGGGAGGGGACAATGAGCAGTTCTTC | CASSLVPGGDNEQFF
- | TRBJ1-1 | TRBV10-2 | - | TGCGCCAGCTGGGGAGACGGCTGGACTGAAGCTTTCTTT | CASWGDGWTEAFF
- | TRBJ1-1 | TRBV27 | - | TGTGCCAGCAGTTTCGGTACTGAAGCTTTCTTT | CASSFGTEAFF
TRBD1 | TRBJ1-2 | TRBV13 | - | TGTGCCAGCAGCATATTAACCGGGACAGTAGCTGGCTACACCTTC | CASSILTGTVAGYTF
- | TRBJ2-1 | TRBV21-1 | once | TGTGCCGGGGAGACTGAAATCCACTCCTACAATGAGCAGTTCTTC | CAGETEIHSYNEQFF
- | TRBJ2-1 | TRBV11-2 | - | TGTGCCAGCAGCTTCCTTGGGGCTTACAATGAGCAGTTCTTC | CASSFLGAYNEQFF